These 2 T cell receptor beta chains share one sample of origin, sequenced in a study of blood T cell repertoires in COVID-19. Method: immunoSEQ multiplex PCR; TCRdb's copy keeps in-frame clones and lacks some. The data contain about 190,000 clones, about 82% of them singletons. Sequencing was carried out using peripheral blood. The receptors here all came from a woman aged 30 to 39 with acute or convalescent COVID-19.

This clone was recorded only once. The chain joins TRBV7-9 to TRBJ2-3; maybe TRBD2 (5 bases). V lost 1 base to trimming and J lost 1 base, with 12 bases between them. From germline, CDR1 is SEHNR and CDR2 FQNEAQ (reference sequence). The CDR3 totals 16 residues. This CDR3 is CASSLVPGIGTDTQYF. Written as DNA, the CDR3 is TGTGCCAGCAGCTTAGTTCCGGGGATCGGCACAGATACGCAGTATTTT. Using reference TRBV7-9 and TRBJ2-3 for the parts outside the CDR3, the full variable domain is DTGVSQNPRHKITKRGQNVTFRCDPISEHNRLYWYRQTLGQGPEFLTYFQNEAQLEKSRLLSDRFSAERPKGSFSTLEIQRTEQGDSAMYLCASSLVPGIGTDTQYFGPGTRLTVL.

This chain uses TRBV5-4 with TRBJ2-1; 7 bases map to TRBD1. Trimming at V came to 4 bases and at J to 8 bases, leaving 15 bases not matched to a gene. The CDR3 sequence is 16 residues long. Germline V gene sequence: CDR1 SGHNT, CDR2 YYREEE (reference sequence). The CDR3 DNA is TGTGCCAGCAGCCGAGGAATTACAGGGGCAGGCGATGAGCAGTTCTTC. It translates to CASSRGITGAGDEQFF. The entire variable domain, with the rest obtained from reference TRBV5-4 and TRBJ2-1, is as follows: ETGVTQSPTHLIKTRGQQVTLRCSSQSGHNTVSWYQQALGQGPQFIFQYYREEENGRGNFPPRFSGLQFPNYSSELNVNALELDDSALYLCASSRGITGAGDEQFFGPGTRLTVL.